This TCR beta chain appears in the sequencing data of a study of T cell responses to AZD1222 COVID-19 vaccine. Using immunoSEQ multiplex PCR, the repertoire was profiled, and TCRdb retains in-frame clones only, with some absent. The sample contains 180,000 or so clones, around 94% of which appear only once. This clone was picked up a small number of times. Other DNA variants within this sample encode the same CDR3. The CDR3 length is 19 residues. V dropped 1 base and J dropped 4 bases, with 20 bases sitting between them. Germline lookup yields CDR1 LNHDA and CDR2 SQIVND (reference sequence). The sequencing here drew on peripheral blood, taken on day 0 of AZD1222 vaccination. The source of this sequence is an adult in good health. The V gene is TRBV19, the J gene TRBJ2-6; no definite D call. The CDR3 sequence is CASSIGFGLSRSGANVLTF. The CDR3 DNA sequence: TGTGCCAGTAGTATAGGATTCGGGTTATCTAGGTCCGGGGCCAACGTCCTGACTTTC.